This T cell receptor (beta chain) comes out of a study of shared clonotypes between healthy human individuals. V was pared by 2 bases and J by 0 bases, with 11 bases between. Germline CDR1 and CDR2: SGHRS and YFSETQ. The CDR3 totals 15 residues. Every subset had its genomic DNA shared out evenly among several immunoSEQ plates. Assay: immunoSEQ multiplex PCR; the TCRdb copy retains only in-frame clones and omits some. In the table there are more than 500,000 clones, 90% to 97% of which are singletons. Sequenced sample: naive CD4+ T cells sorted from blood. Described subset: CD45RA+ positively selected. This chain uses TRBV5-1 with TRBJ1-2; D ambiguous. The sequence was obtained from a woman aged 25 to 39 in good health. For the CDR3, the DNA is TGCGCCAGCAGCTTAAGAACGGAAGCTAACTATGGCTACACCTTC. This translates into CASSLRTEANYGYTF.